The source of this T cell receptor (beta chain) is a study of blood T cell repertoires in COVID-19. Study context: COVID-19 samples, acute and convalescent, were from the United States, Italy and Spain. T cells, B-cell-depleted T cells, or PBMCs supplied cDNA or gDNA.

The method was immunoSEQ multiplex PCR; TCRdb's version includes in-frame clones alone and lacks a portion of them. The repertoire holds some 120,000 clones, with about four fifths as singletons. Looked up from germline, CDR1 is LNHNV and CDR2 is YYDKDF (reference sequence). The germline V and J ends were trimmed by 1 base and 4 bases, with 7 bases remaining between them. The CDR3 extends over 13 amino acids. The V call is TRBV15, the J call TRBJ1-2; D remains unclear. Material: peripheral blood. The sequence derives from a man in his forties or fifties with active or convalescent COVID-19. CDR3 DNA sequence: TGTGCCACCAGCAGAGGTAACAGCTATGGCTACACCTTC. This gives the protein CATSRGNSYGYTF.